A selection of T cell receptor beta chains follows, all from one sample in a study of cytomegalovirus exposure and HLA in healthy donors. Some clones are missing from TCRdb's copy, which holds only in-frame ones; the method was immunoSEQ multiplex PCR. The table records fewer than 150,000 clones, 80% of them present only once. Source material: PBMCs. These TCRs come from a female donor in good health and CMV-seropositive. Both conserved end residues are part of each CDR3. D genes are given only for firm matches. The size field is filled for only some rows; it gives once, few, many or a size class.

V gene,D gene,clone size,J gene,CDR3 protein,CDR3 DNA
TRBV28,.,.,TRBJ1-1,CASTERGYMNTEAFF,TGTGCCAGCACCGAACGGGGATACATGAACACTGAAGCTTTCTTT
TRBV5-1,.,once,TRBJ2-1,CASSLQTGVVQFF,TGCGCCAGCAGCTTGCAGACGGGAGTGGTGCAGTTCTTC
TRBV19,TRBD2,few,TRBJ2-3,CASSGTSSGLTDTQYF,TGTGCCAGTAGTGGGACCTCTAGCGGACTCACAGATACGCAGTATTTT
TRBV5-1,TRBD1,.,TRBJ1-4,CASSPRTGHEKLFF,TGCGCCAGCAGCCCCAGGACAGGGCATGAAAAACTGTTTTTT
TRBV27,.,.,TRBJ1-1,CASSLQGFNTEAFF,TGTGCCAGCAGTTTACAGGGGTTCAACACTGAAGCTTTCTTT
TRBV6-1,TRBD1,.,TRBJ2-3,CASRRTGGGTQYF,TGTGCCAGCAGACGGACAGGGGGAGGGACGCAGTATTTT
TRBV5-4,TRBD2,.,TRBJ2-2,CASSLGVAGRGGELFF,TGTGCCAGCAGCTTGGGTGTAGCGGGGAGAGGCGGGGAGCTGTTTTTT
TRBV7-2,.,.,TRBJ2-7,CASSHSGFWSSYEQYF,TGTGCCAGCAGCCACTCGGGGTTTTGGAGCTCCTACGAGCAGTACTTC
TRBV5-1,.,.,TRBJ1-5,CASSLDPVAGGSNQPQHF,TGCGCCAGCAGCTTGGATCCCGTTGCGGGCGGCAGCAATCAGCCCCAGCATTTT
TRBV30,TRBD2,once,TRBJ2-5,CAWSALAGGKTPQETQYF,TGTGCCTGGAGTGCACTAGCGGGGGGGAAAACACCCCAAGAGACCCAGTACTTC
TRBV6-5,.,.,TRBJ2-7,CASSYSGTEYEQYF,TGTGCCAGCAGTTACTCGGGCACTGAGTACGAGCAGTACTTC
TRBV5-4,.,.,TRBJ2-2,CASGGASGELFF,TGTGCCAGCGGGGGGGCCTCCGGGGAGCTGTTTTTT
TRBV10-3,TRBD1,.,TRBJ2-7,CATGGTGTTAEQYF,TGTGCCACAGGGGGGACAGGGACAACTGCCGAGCAGTACTTC
TRBV6-5,TRBD1,.,TRBJ1-1,CASRYTQGRTEAFF,TGTGCCAGCAGATACACACAGGGGAGGACTGAAGCTTTCTTT
TRBV30,TRBD1,.,TRBJ1-5,CAFGTGSKPQHF,TGTGCCTTCGGGACAGGGTCAAAGCCCCAGCATTTT
TRBV7-2,TRBD2,.,TRBJ2-3,CASSLAGGLSDTQYF,TGTGCCAGCAGCCTAGCGGGGGGGCTGTCAGATACGCAGTATTTT
TRBV5-1,.,.,TRBJ2-2,CASSPGVGTGELFF,TGCGCCAGCAGCCCGGGAGTTGGTACCGGGGAGCTGTTTTTT
TRBV28,.,.,TRBJ2-7,CASSLRETYEQYF,TGTGCCAGCAGTTTACGGGAAACCTACGAGCAGTACTTC
TRBV9,TRBD1,.,TRBJ2-3,CASTGQGSTDTQYF,TGTGCCAGCACGGGACAGGGTAGCACAGATACGCAGTATTTT
TRBV9,.,few,TRBJ1-5,CASSLEWRDQPQHF,TGTGCCAGCAGCCTCGAGTGGAGGGATCAGCCCCAGCATTTT